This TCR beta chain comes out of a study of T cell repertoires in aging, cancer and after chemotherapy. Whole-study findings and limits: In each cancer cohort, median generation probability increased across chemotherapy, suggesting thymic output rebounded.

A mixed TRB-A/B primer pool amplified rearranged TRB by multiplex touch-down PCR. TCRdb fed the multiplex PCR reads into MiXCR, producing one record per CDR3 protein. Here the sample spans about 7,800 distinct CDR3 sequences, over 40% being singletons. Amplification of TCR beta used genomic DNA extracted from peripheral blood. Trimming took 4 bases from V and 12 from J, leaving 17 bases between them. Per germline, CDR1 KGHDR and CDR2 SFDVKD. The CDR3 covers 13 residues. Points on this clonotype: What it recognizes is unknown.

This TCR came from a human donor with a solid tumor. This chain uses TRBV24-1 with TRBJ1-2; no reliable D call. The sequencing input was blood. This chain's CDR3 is CATSDPGNRVHTF. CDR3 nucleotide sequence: TGTGCCACCAGTGACCCGGGGAACCGGGTGCACACCTTC.